This T cell receptor (beta chain) is from a study of blood T cell repertoires in COVID-19. Study context: Acute and convalescent COVID-19 samples came from the United States, Italy and Spain. Nucleic acid was either cDNA or gDNA, and it came from T cells, B-cell-depleted T cells, or PBMCs.

Original processing methods: The assay estimated nucleated cells by amplifying reference gene primers. Some clones are missing from TCRdb's copy, which holds only in-frame ones; the method was immunoSEQ multiplex PCR. Clone size and V and J calls were adopted from that table, with D and trimming inferred from the DNA. The table shows approximately 210,000 clones, with around four fifths occurring only once. The CDR3 consists of 16 residues. V dropped 2 bases and J dropped 7 bases, with 17 bases sitting between them. The germline CDR1 and CDR2 sequences are MNHNS and SASEGT. The source is a human donor in a cohort sampled during active COVID-19. Sequencing was performed on peripheral blood. The J gene is TRBJ1-4, the V gene TRBV6-1; D gene ambiguous. The CDR3 loop reads CASSESLALAIEKLFF. In DNA, the CDR3 is TGTGCCAGCAGTGAAAGCCTTGCACTAGCGATTGAAAAACTGTTTTTT.